Reported below is one TCR beta chain. The sample comes from a study of technical replicates of blood from four donors. Profiling relied on immunoSEQ multiplex PCR, and the TCRdb table lists in-frame clones only, not all of them. Seen here are around 64,000 clones, 80% to 95% observed once, and the top ten hold less than 4.5%. Germline CDR1 is MNHNY and CDR2 is SVGAGI (reference sequence). The CDR3 consists of 14 residues. V lost 2 bases to trimming and J lost 8 bases, with 10 bases between them. The chain joins TRBV6-6 to TRBJ1-6; TRBD1 is a possible D gene (6 bases). This TCR was sampled from a human donor in good health. Some clones in this sample may be carry-over from other donors' samples. Sequenced sample: PBMCs. As DNA, the CDR3 is TGTGCCAGCAGTTACACACAGGGAGATTCACCCCTCCACTTT. As protein: CASSYTQGDSPLHF.